This T cell receptor (beta chain) was obtained from a study of T cells after yellow fever vaccination. TCRdb passed the 5' RACE reads through MiXCR, listing each CDR3 protein once. The sample has 60,000 to 85,000 distinct CDR3 sequences, approximately 7% seen once. Ten or more counts support this clonotype. Its antigen is as yet unknown. The CDR3 spans 14 residues. Germline V gives CDR1 SGHNT, CDR2 YYREEE (reference sequence). V shed 0 bases and J 3 bases; nucleotides not matched to a gene: 3. Study-wide results and limits: The study re-detected most primary-vaccination clones after the booster (approximately 97% CD4, 85% to 90% CD8). FACS-sorted repertoires could contain abundant clonotypes contaminating from the bulk population.

The chain couples TRBV5-4 to TRBJ2-7; 7 bases line up with TRBD2. This sequence originates from a man aged 18 to 30 who received the YFV17D yellow fever vaccine. This material consisted of CD8+ T cells sorted from PBMCs, taken about 41 days after the first yellow fever vaccination. CDR3 sequence reads: CASSLGLADYEQYF. CDR3 nucleotides: TGTGCCAGCAGCTTGGGCCTAGCGGACTACGAGCAGTACTTC.